These 30 T cell receptor beta chains came from one sample sequenced in a study of blood T cell repertoires in COVID-19 (dated by TCRdb to the early 2020s). Receptor libraries were prepared by the immunoSEQ multiplex PCR assay. TCRdb took this table from immuneACCESS and kept in-frame rearrangements with V and J called. Such tables lack part of the clones; where checked against another copy, unresolved V genes explain under half of the gap, and the rest is unexplained. Within this sample are 180,000 or so clones, with more than 75% of them counted one time only. The ten largest account for under 3.5% of the sample. Sequenced material: peripheral blood. These receptors were collected from an older man with acute or convalescent COVID-19.

The chain links TRBV11-3 to TRBJ2-1; D is unresolved. The germline V gene has CDR1 SGHNT and CDR2 YENEEA. V was clipped by 1 base and J by 10 bases, with 11 bases between them. The CDR3 is 13 residues long. This CDR3 is CASSLGPPREQFF. CDR3 in DNA: TGTGCCAGCAGCTTAGGCCCCCCTAGGGAGCAGTTCTTC.

V usage is TRBV12-5 and J usage is TRBJ2-5; the match to TRBD2 covers 7 bases. V shed 3 bases and J 4 bases; nucleotides not matched to a gene: 2. The CDR3 contains 13 residues. Germline V gene lookup returns CDR1 LGHNT and CDR2 FRNRAP. CDR3 in amino acids: CASGLWGGETQYF. DNA of the CDR3: TGTGCTAGTGGTTTATGGGGGGGAGAGACCCAGTACTTC.

In this sample, this clone turned up many times. This sequence joins TRBV11-2 and TRBJ2-4; D possibly corresponds to TRBD2 (5 bases). Germline values: CDR1 SGHAT, CDR2 FQNNGV. The ends were cut back, 10 bases at V and 8 bases at J, with 15 bases in the middle. This CDR3 has 12 amino acids. Written as DNA, the CDR3 is TGTGCCACCGAGGGTACCTCGGACATTCAGTACTTC. As protein: CATEGTSDIQYF.

The chain combines TRBV5-1 with TRBJ2-1, with a weak D call TRBD1 (6 bases). CDR3 length: 15 amino acids. The V gene's germline CDR1 is SGHRS and CDR2 YFSETQ. V was cut by 0 bases and J by 7 bases, with 14 bases left in between. The DNA for the CDR3 is TGCGCCAGCAGCTTGGACAGGGTCCTTAAGAATGAGCAGTTCTTC. The encoded protein is CASSLDRVLKNEQFF.

The V and J genes are TRBV5-4 and TRBJ2-5; perhaps TRBD1 as D (6 bases). The CDR3 is 14 amino acids. Germline lookup yields CDR1 SGHNT and CDR2 YYREEE (reference sequence). V was pared by 4 bases and J by 2 bases, with 12 bases between. CDR3 protein: CASSQSRGQETQYF. DNA of the CDR3: TGTGCCAGCAGCCAAAGTAGGGGGCAAGAGACCCAGTACTTC. The complete variable domain, with remaining parts taken from reference TRBV5-4 and TRBJ2-5, reads ETGVTQSPTHLIKTRGQQVTLRCSSQSGHNTVSWYQQALGQGPQFIFQYYREEENGRGNFPPRFSGLQFPNYSSELNVNALELDDSALYLCASSQSRGQETQYFGPGTRLLVL.

V gene TRBV12-3 or TRBV12-4 combines with J gene TRBJ1-2; 10 bases match TRBD1. The CDR3 extends over 13 amino acids. J was trimmed by 8 bases and V by 5 bases; bases with no gene match: 5. The CDR3 DNA reads TGTGCCAGCAGTCACCGGGACAGGGGCGGCTACACCTTC. This gives the protein CASSHRDRGGYTF.

The chain combines TRBV5-4 with TRBJ2-5; a weak D match, TRBD1 (5 bases). The ends were cut back, 4 bases at V and 1 base at J, with 14 bases in the middle. From germline, CDR1 is SGHNT and CDR2 YYREEE (reference sequence). The CDR3 spans 15 residues. DNA for the CDR3: TGTGCCAGCAGCCAACCTAGGGGCAGCCAAGAGACCCAGTACTTC. Translation: CASSQPRGSQETQYF.

This sequence joins TRBV10-3 and TRBJ2-1; 7 bases are shared with TRBD2. The germline V gene encodes CDR1 ENHRY and CDR2 SYGVKD. The length of the CDR3 is 19 residues. Germline trimming cut 3 bases from V and 3 bases from J; bases unmatched to any gene: 17. In DNA, the CDR3 is TGTGCCATCAGTGAAACCCCTCTAATCCGGCTAGCGGACTACAATGAGCAGTTCTTC. Translating gives CAISETPLIRLADYNEQFF.

The gene calls are TRBV28 and TRBJ2-5, with D possibly matching TRBD2 (7 bases). The CDR3 extends over 15 amino acids. Germline CDR1 and CDR2: MDHEN and SYDVKM. Trimming took off 3 bases at V and 4 bases at J, with 15 bases between the two ends. The CDR3 DNA reads as TGTGCCAGCAGTTTGTCCGGGGGGCGGAGAGAGACCCAGTACTTC. Translating it yields CASSLSGGRRETQYF. The full variable domain, in which reference TRBV28 and TRBJ2-5 provide the parts outside the CDR3, is DVKVTQSSRYLVKRTGEKVFLECVQDMDHENMFWYRQDPGLGLRLIYFSYDVKMKEKGDIPEGYSVSREKKERFSLILESASTNQTSMYLCASSLSGGRRETQYFGPGTRLLVL.

The chain couples TRBV18 to TRBJ2-7; TRBD1 matches at 10 bases. The CDR3 runs to 17 residues. The V gene end was trimmed by 3 bases and the J gene end by 4 bases; junction bases not matched to a gene: 12. The V gene's germline CDR1 is KGHSH and CDR2 LQKENI. Here the CDR3 reads CASSPWRRGTGEYEQYF. The CDR3 DNA reads TGTGCCAGCTCACCGTGGCGTAGAGGGACAGGGGAATACGAGCAGTACTTC. Based on the CDR3 plus reference TRBV18 and TRBJ2-7, the full variable domain is NAGVMQNPRHLVRRRGQEARLRCSPMKGHSHVYWYRQLPEEGLKFMVYLQKENIIDESGMPKERFSAEFPKEGPSILRIQQVVRGDSAAYFCASSPWRRGTGEYEQYFGPGTRLTVT.

The gene calls are TRBV6-2 or TRBV6-3 and TRBJ2-5; perhaps TRBD1 as D (5 bases). The CDR3 sequence is 16 residues long. Germline values: CDR1 MNHEY, CDR2 SVGEGT. With 0 bases removed from V and 2 bases from J, the gap between germline ends came to 13 bases. This CDR3 reads CASSYSQGLRQETQYF. As DNA, the CDR3 is TGTGCCAGCAGTTACTCCCAGGGTCTCCGACAAGAGACCCAGTACTTC.

CDR3 DNA: TGCAGCTCTTCCAGCGGCCAAGAGACCCAGTACTTC. It translates to CSSSSGQETQYF. This chain links TRBV29-1 with TRBJ2-5, with TRBD2 as a possible D gene (5 bases). The germline V and J ends were trimmed by 8 bases and 1 base, with 11 bases remaining between them. Looked up from germline, CDR1 is SQVTM and CDR2 is ANQGSEA. This CDR3 has 12 amino acids.

The rearrangement uses TRBV6-6 and TRBJ1-1; TRBD1 matches at 7 bases. CDR1 MNHNY and CDR2 SVGAGI come from the germline V gene (reference sequence). The CDR3 is made up of 15 amino acids. J gave up 3 bases and V 6 bases, and 10 bases lay outside the gene matches. The CDR3 spells CASSILGQAHTEAFF. CDR3 in DNA: TGTGCCAGCAGCATTCTTGGACAGGCTCACACTGAAGCTTTCTTT.

This clone was picked up a small number of times. The chain links TRBV5-1 to TRBJ1-6; perhaps TRBD1 as D (6 bases). This CDR3 spans 16 amino acids. V was clipped by 0 bases and J by 8 bases, with 15 bases between them. Germline loops: CDR1 SGHRS, CDR2 YFSETQ. CDR3 protein: CASSLAVGTPDSPLHF. The CDR3 DNA is TGCGCCAGCAGCTTGGCCGTCGGGACACCGGATTCACCCCTCCACTTT.

The rearrangement uses TRBV4-3 and TRBJ2-2; 7 bases are a match to TRBD1. The trim removed 2 bases at V and 6 bases at J, leaving 9 bases unmatched. CDR1 LGHNA and CDR2 YSLEER come from the germline V gene. The CDR3 covers 16 residues. For the CDR3, the DNA is TGCGCCAGCAGCCAACAAACGACAGGGAGCGCCGGGGAGCTGTTTTTT. Amino acids: CASSQQTTGSAGELFF.

The V call is TRBV7-3, the J call TRBJ1-2; 7 positions match TRBD1. CDR3 size: 18 residues. Germline V lookup: CDR1 SGHTA, CDR2 FQGTGA. The V and J ends lost 2 bases and 0 bases, in that order; junction bases with no gene match: 12. In DNA form, the CDR3 reads TGTGCCAGCAGCTTAGGGCCGGGACAGCCCTTAACTAACTATGGCTACACCTTC. Its protein is CASSLGPGQPLTNYGYTF.

The V call is TRBV18, the J call TRBJ2-1, with D maybe TRBD1 (5 bases). Germline assignment: CDR1 KGHSH and CDR2 LQKENI. The CDR3 extends over 12 amino acids. The germline V and J ends were trimmed by 2 bases and 8 bases, with 7 bases remaining between them. Here the CDR3 DNA reads TGTGCCAGCTCACCAAGGGGTTATGAGCAGTTCTTC. This encodes CASSPRGYEQFF. Looking up the rest from reference TRBV18 and TRBJ2-1 gives the full variable domain: NAGVMQNPRHLVRRRGQEARLRCSPMKGHSHVYWYRQLPEEGLKFMVYLQKENIIDESGMPKERFSAEFPKEGPSILRIQQVVRGDSAAYFCASSPRGYEQFFGPGTRLTVL.

The chain has TRBV9 and TRBJ2-3; the match to TRBD1 covers 10 bases. V lost 1 base to trimming and J lost 4 bases; unmatched junction nucleotides: 3. Germline V gives CDR1 SGDLS, CDR2 YYNGEE. The CDR3 spans 15 residues. CDR3 loop: CASSVKDRGADTQYF. DNA for the CDR3: TGTGCCAGCAGCGTAAAGGACAGGGGGGCAGATACGCAGTATTTT.

This chain links TRBV6-1 with TRBJ2-3; the D gene is possibly TRBD2 (5 bases). Germline CDR1 reads MNHNS; CDR2 reads SASEGT. CDR3 length equals 15 residues. With 0 bases removed from V and 1 base from J, the gap between germline ends came to 8 bases. This CDR3 is CASSEAYGGTDTQYF. The CDR3 DNA sequence: TGTGCCAGCAGTGAAGCGTACGGGGGCACAGATACGCAGTATTTT.

The rearrangement links TRBV9 to TRBJ2-4; TRBD2 agrees at 7 bases. V shed 3 bases and J 6 bases; nucleotides not matched to a gene: 6. This CDR3 has 14 amino acids. From germline, CDR1 is SGDLS and CDR2 YYNGEE. The CDR3 protein is CASSGRPGGNIQYF. CDR3 bases: TGTGCCAGCAGCGGGCGCCCGGGGGGAAACATTCAGTACTTC.

The chain carries TRBV5-1 and TRBJ2-7; 12 nucleotides match TRBD1. This CDR3 has 14 amino acids. Germline CDR1 and CDR2: SGHRS and YFSETQ. V lost 2 bases to trimming and J lost 5 bases; unmatched junction nucleotides: 2. The CDR3 nucleotides read TGCGCCAGCAGCTTTGGGACAGGGGGCCACGAGCAGTACTTC. It translates to CASSFGTGGHEQYF.

The chain is built from TRBV6-5 and TRBJ1-1; D is unclear. V lost 6 bases and J 0 bases, leaving 11 bases between the germline ends. There are 14 residues in the CDR3. The V gene's germline CDR1 is MNHEY and CDR2 SVGAGI. Here the CDR3 reads CASSAIPLNTEAFF. In DNA, the CDR3 is TGTGCCAGCAGCGCGATACCCCTGAACACTGAAGCTTTCTTT.

The J gene is TRBJ2-3, the V gene TRBV6-5, with 7 bases aligning to TRBD1. The V and J ends lost 6 bases and 2 bases, in that order; junction bases with no gene match: 5. CDR3 length: 14 amino acids. Germline V CDR1 and CDR2: MNHEY, SVGAGI. CDR3 sequence reads: CASSLDRLTDTQYF. Written as DNA, the CDR3 is TGTGCCAGCAGCCTGGACAGGCTCACAGATACGCAGTATTTT.

The genes are TRBV10-3 and TRBJ2-5; 11 positions agree with TRBD2. V gave up 6 bases and J gave up 0 bases; unmatched junction bases: 3. The CDR3 length is 15 residues. The germline V gene encodes CDR1 ENHRY and CDR2 SYGVKD. CDR3 residues: CAISRLAGNQETQYF. The CDR3 nucleotides read TGTGCCATCAGCCGACTAGCGGGGAACCAAGAGACCCAGTACTTC.

This chain links TRBV5-4 with TRBJ2-2, with a weak D call TRBD1 (5 bases). The CDR3 is made up of 15 amino acids. Trimming pared 1 base from V and 2 bases from J, leaving 9 bases between. Germline V CDR1 and CDR2: SGHNT, YYREEE (reference sequence). This CDR3 is CASSLLQGNTGELFF. DNA of the CDR3: TGTGCCAGCAGCTTGCTTCAGGGCAACACCGGGGAGCTGTTTTTT.

This chain joins TRBV3-1 (or the pseudogene TRBV3-2) and TRBJ1-2, with 9 bases that match TRBD1. V gave up 3 bases and J gave up 2 bases; unmatched junction bases: 13. This CDR3 is built from 18 residues. CDR1 and CDR2 from the germline V gene are LGHDT and YNNKEL (reference sequence). CDR3 region: CASSHEPFTGGVNYGYTF. In DNA, the CDR3 is TGTGCCAGCAGCCACGAGCCCTTTACAGGGGGCGTAAACTATGGCTACACCTTC.

Comments on this clone: Distinct nucleotide sequences in the sample also encode this CDR3. The rearrangement joins TRBV12-3 or TRBV12-4 to TRBJ1-5; a possible D gene is TRBD1 (6 bases). V dropped 6 bases and J dropped 4 bases, with 10 bases sitting between them. The CDR3 spans 13 residues. CDR3 in amino acids: CASSLTGNQPQHF. CDR3 bases: TGTGCCAGCAGCCTTACAGGGAATCAGCCCCAGCATTTT.

The chain carries TRBV5-6 and TRBJ2-3, with 11 nucleotides matching TRBD2. Trimming cost V 2 bases and J 4 bases; bases outside gene matches: 3. In germline, CDR1 is SGHDT, CDR2 YYEEEE. The CDR3 has 15 amino acids. The CDR3 spells CASSLRLAGSDTQYF. The CDR3 nucleotides read TGTGCCAGCAGCTTACGACTAGCGGGATCAGATACGCAGTATTTT.

Of note for this clone: A read error may account for a junction end that differs from germline. The V and J genes are TRBV2 and TRBJ2-2, with a weak D call TRBD2 (5 bases). The CDR3 has 13 residues. Per the germline V gene, CDR1 is SNHLY and CDR2 is FYNNEI. This CDR3 is CASREGSTGELFF. As DNA, the CDR3 is TGTGCCAGCAGAGAAGGGAGCACCGGGGAGCTGTTTTTT.

The chain uses TRBV18 and TRBJ1-6; 10 positions match TRBD1. Germline trimming cut 1 base from V and 8 bases from J; bases unmatched to any gene: 2. Germline V CDR1 and CDR2: KGHSH, LQKENI. The CDR3 sequence is 15 residues long. The DNA for the CDR3 is TGTGCCAGCTCACCACGAGGGACAGGGGATTCACCCCTCCACTTT. As protein: CASSPRGTGDSPLHF.